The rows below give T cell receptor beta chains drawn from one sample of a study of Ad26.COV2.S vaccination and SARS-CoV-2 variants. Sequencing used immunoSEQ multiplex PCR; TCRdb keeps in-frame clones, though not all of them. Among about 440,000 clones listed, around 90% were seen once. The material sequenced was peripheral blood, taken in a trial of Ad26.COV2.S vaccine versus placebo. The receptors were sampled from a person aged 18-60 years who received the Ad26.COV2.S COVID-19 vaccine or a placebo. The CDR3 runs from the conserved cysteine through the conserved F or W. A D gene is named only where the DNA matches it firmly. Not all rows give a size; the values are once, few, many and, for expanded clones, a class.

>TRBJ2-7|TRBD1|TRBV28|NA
CASSSPQRDSSYEQYF
TGTGCCAGCAGTTCCCCCCAGAGGGACAGCTCCTACGAGCAGTACTTC
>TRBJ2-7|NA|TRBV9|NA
CASSPRTDIPYEQYF
TGTGCCAGCAGCCCCCGGACAGACATTCCCTACGAGCAGTACTTC
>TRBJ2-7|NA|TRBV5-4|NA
CASSLGGSGPQAYEQYF
TGTGCCAGCAGCTTGGGGGGGTCCGGGCCCCAGGCCTACGAGCAGTACTTC
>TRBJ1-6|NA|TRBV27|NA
CASRGQPNSPLHF
TGTGCCAGCAGAGGGCAGCCTAATTCACCCCTCCACTTT
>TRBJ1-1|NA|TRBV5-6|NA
CASSPGSALNTEAFF
TGTGCCAGCAGCCCCGGGAGCGCTTTGAACACTGAAGCTTTCTTT
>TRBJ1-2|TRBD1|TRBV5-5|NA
CASSPEGTANYGYTF
TGTGCCAGCAGTCCCGAGGGGACAGCTAACTATGGCTACACCTTC
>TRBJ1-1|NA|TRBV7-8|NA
CASSPWGVNTEAFF
TGTGCCAGCAGCCCTTGGGGGGTCAACACTGAAGCTTTCTTT
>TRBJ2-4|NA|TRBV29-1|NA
CSVTGEGSKNIQYF
TGCAGCGTTACAGGGGAGGGCTCCAAAAACATTCAGTACTTC
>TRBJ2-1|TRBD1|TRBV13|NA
CASSLERTGNNEQFF
TGTGCCAGCAGCTTAGAGAGGACAGGGAACAATGAGCAGTTCTTC
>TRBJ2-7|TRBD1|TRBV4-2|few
CASSPPGTGTHEQYF
TGTGCCAGCAGCCCTCCCGGGACAGGGACCCACGAGCAGTACTTC
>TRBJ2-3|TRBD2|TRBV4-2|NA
CASSQEPGGGADTQYF
TGTGCCAGCAGCCAAGAGCCGGGAGGGGGAGCAGATACGCAGTATTTT
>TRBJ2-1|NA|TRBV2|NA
CASSVSSEQFF
TGTGCCAGCAGTGTTAGCAGTGAGCAGTTCTTC
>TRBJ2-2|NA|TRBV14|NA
CASSQKTTGELFF
TGTGCCAGCAGCCAAAAAACCACCGGGGAGCTGTTTTTT
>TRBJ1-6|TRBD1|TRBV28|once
CASSSGTGKNSPLHF
TGTGCCAGCAGCTCCGGGACAGGGAAAAATTCACCCCTCCACTTT
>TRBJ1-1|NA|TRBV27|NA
CASSPLGPNTEAFF
TGTGCCAGCAGCCCCCTTGGCCCGAACACTGAAGCTTTCTTT
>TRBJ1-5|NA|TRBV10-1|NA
CDRSRPLWSNQPQHF
TGCGACCGGAGCCGACCCCTTTGGAGCAATCAGCCCCAGCATTTT
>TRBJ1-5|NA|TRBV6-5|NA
CASSYRDSNQPQHF
TGTGCCAGCAGTTACCGGGATAGCAATCAGCCCCAGCATTTT
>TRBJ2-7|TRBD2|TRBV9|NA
CASSVDHSGSYEQYF
TGTGCCAGCAGCGTGGACCATAGCGGGAGCTACGAGCAGTACTTC
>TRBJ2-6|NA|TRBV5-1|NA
CASSLLSGANVLTF
TGCGCCAGCAGCTTGCTCTCTGGGGCCAACGTCCTGACTTTC
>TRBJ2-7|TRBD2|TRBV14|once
CASSRRLAGEQYF
TGTGCCAGCAGCCGACGACTAGCGGGCGAGCAGTACTTC
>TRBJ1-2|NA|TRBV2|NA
CASSEEQIRGYTF
TGTGCCAGCAGTGAGGAACAGATTCGTGGCTACACCTTC
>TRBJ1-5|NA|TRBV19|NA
CASTLQGQLSQPQHF
TGTGCCAGTACCCTCCAGGGGCAATTAAGTCAGCCCCAGCATTTT
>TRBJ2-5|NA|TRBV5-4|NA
CASSFSGSSSQETQYF
TGTGCCAGCAGCTTTAGTGGCTCCTCTAGCCAAGAGACCCAGTACTTC
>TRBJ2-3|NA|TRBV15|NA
CATSKGVYTDTQYF
TGTGCCACCTCCAAGGGGGTCTACACAGATACGCAGTATTTT
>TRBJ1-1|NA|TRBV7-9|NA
CASSLALGTEAFF
TGTGCCAGCAGCTTAGCGTTGGGGACTGAAGCTTTCTTT
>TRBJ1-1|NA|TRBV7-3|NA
CASSLDSSGDTEAFF
TGTGCCAGCAGCTTGGACAGCTCTGGGGACACTGAAGCTTTCTTT
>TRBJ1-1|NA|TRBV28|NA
CASSPTPRGNTEAFF
TGTGCCAGCTCCCCTACCCCCAGGGGGAACACTGAAGCTTTCTTT